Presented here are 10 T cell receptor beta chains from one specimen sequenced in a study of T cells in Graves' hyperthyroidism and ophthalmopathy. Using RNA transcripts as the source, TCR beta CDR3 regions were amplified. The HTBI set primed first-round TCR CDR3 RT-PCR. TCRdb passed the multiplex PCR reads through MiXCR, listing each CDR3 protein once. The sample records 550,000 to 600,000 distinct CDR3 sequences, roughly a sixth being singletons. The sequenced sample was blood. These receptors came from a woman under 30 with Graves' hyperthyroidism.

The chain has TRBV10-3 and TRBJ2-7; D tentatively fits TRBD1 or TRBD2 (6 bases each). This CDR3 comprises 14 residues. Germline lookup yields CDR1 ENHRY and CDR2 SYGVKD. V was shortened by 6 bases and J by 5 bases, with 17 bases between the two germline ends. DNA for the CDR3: TGTGCCATCAGCCTCGGAGGGGGGCAAGACGAGCAGTACTTC. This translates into CAISLGGGQDEQYF.

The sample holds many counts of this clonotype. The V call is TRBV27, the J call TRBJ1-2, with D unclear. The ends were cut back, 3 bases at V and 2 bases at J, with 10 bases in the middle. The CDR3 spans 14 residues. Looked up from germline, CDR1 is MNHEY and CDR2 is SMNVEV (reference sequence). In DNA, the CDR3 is TGTGCCAGCAGTTTCCTCCCCCTCAACTATGGCTACACCTTC. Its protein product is CASSFLPLNYGYTF.

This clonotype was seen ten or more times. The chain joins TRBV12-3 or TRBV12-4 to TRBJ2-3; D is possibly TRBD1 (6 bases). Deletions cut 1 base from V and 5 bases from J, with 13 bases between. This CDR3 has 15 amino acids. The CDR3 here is CASSLVTGLKDTQYF. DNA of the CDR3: TGTGCCAGCAGTTTAGTGACAGGTCTAAAAGATACGCAGTATTTT.

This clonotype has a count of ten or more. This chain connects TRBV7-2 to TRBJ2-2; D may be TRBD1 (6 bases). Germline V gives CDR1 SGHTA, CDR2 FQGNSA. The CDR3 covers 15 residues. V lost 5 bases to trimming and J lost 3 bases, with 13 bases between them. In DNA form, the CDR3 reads TGTGCCAGCAGCACAGGGACGGGATACACCGGGGAGCTGTTTTTT. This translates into CASSTGTGYTGELFF.

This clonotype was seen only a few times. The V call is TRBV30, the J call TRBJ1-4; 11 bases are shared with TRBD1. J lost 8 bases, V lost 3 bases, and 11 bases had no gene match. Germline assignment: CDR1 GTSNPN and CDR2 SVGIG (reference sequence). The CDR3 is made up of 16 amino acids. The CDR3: CAWRQPGQGDREKLFF. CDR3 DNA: TGTGCCTGGAGACAACCGGGACAGGGGGATAGAGAAAAACTGTTTTTT.

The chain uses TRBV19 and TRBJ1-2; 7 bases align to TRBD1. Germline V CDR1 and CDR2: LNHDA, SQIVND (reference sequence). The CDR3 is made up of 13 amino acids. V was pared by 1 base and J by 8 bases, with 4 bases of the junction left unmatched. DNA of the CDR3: TGTGCCAGTAGTATAGCAGGGGGTCGGGGCTACACCTTC. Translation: CASSIAGGRGYTF.

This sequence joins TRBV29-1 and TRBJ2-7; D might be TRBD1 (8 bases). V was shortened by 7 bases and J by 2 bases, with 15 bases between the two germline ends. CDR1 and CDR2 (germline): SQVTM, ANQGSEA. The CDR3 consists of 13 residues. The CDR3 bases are TGCAGCGCCTGGACAGGGAGGGCCTACGAGCAGTACTTC. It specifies CSAWTGRAYEQYF.

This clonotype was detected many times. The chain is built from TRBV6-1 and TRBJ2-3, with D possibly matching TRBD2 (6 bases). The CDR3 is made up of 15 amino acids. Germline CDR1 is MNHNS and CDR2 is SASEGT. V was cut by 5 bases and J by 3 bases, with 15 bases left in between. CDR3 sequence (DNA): TGTGCCAGCAGTTCAAGGGAGGTTGTAACAGATACGCAGTATTTT. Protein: CASSSREVVTDTQYF.

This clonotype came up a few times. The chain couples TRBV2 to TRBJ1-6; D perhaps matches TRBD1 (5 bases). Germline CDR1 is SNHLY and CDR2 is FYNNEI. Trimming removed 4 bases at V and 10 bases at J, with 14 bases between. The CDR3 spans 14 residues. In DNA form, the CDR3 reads TGTGCCAGCAGTGTGGGGGTACATGGGTCACCCCTCCACTTT. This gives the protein CASSVGVHGSPLHF.

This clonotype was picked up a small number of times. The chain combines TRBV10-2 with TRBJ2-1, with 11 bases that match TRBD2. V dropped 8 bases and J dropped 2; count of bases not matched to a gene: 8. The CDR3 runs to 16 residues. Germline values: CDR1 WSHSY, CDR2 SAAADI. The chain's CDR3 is CASRGLAGAPYNEQFF. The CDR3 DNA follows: TGCGCCAGCCGAGGACTAGCGGGTGCACCCTACAATGAGCAGTTCTTC.